This TCR beta chain was sequenced for a study of CD8 T cells in ankylosing spondylitis. Per the germline V gene, CDR1 is SGHTA and CDR2 is FQGNSA. This CDR3 spans 15 amino acids. The V end lost 4 bases, the J end lost 0 bases, and 12 bases lay between the germline ends. A few counts support this clonotype. Quantitative molecular-barcoded 5'-RACE generated the TCR beta libraries. TCRdb reprocessed the 5' RACE reads via MiXCR and lists one record per CDR3 protein. The table lists around 160,000 distinct CDR3 sequences, approximately 10% of them singletons. This chain uses TRBV7-2 with TRBJ1-1; weak D call: TRBD1 (5 bases). The sample comprised blood, either unsorted or a sorted T cell fraction (not recorded which). The clonotype was recovered from a male donor with ankylosing spondylitis or in good health (not recorded which). The CDR3 reads CASSSKGKVNTEAFF. The DNA of the CDR3 is TGTGCCAGCAGCTCAAAGGGGAAGGTGAACACTGAAGCTTTCTTT.